The 32 T cell receptor beta chains below come from one sample, sequenced in a study of blood T cells in healthy people across ages. A second PCR, run for roughly 7 to 12 cycles, used a sample-barcoded 5' primer plus a J-beta primer mix. TCRdb re-called the 5' RACE reads with MiXCR, one entry per CDR3 protein. The sample lists roughly 800,000 distinct CDR3 sequences; 20% to 25% were seen once. These data also formed part of another study, on T cells of mothers and their children.

Sequenced sample: blood. Receptors originate from a boy aged 5 to 17 in good health.

With regard to this clonotype: Its ends do not fully match the called genes, so a read error is possible. The CDR3 DNA follows: TGTGCCAGCCCACCAGGGGCGCAGCGGGAGACCCAGTACTTC. Its protein is CASPPGAQRETQYF. The V and J genes are TRBV18 and TRBJ2-5; a possible D gene is TRBD1 (6 bases). The CDR3 loop spans 14 amino acids. CDR1 KGHSH and CDR2 LQKENI come from the germline V gene.

The J gene is TRBJ2-1, the V gene TRBV7-2; a possible D gene is TRBD1 (6 bases). The end of the DNA aligns better with TRBJ2-5, so the J call may be wrong. The CDR3 contains 17 residues. The germline gives CDR1 SGHTA, CDR2 FQGNSA. The CDR3 sequence: CASSLGLGQGWRETQYF. In DNA, the CDR3 is TGTGCCAGCAGCTTAGGGTTGGGACAAGGCTGGAGAGAGACCCAGTACTTC.

The genes are TRBV7-2 and TRBJ1-4; 8 nucleotides align to TRBD1. CDR3 size: 14 residues. Germline lookup yields CDR1 SGHTA and CDR2 FQGNSA. Trimming removed 0 bases from V and 7 bases from J; junction bases left unmatched: 1. The CDR3 region has the DNA TGTGCCAGCAGCTTAGCAGGACAGGGTGAAAAACTGTTTTTT. Translated: CASSLAGQGEKLFF.

V is TRBV7-9 and J is TRBJ1-4; D is unresolved. Germline loops: CDR1 SEHNR, CDR2 FQNEAQ (reference sequence). V was trimmed by 4 bases and J by 7 bases, leaving 16 bases between them. The CDR3 contains 15 residues. Here the CDR3 reads CASSSELVRSEKLFF. The CDR3 bases are TGTGCCAGCAGCTCGGAGTTGGTTCGGTCTGAAAAACTGTTTTTT.

This clonotype was seen only a few times. The chain is built from TRBV2 and TRBJ1-1, with D possibly matching TRBD1 (5 bases). Deletions cut 6 bases from V and 4 bases from J, with 15 bases between. The CDR3 is 14 residues long. In germline, CDR1 is SNHLY, CDR2 FYNNEI. In DNA, the CDR3 is TGTGCCAGCAGCGAGCAGGGAGGGCGCACTGAAGCTTTCTTT. Translating gives CASSEQGGRTEAFF.

The V call is TRBV28, the J call TRBJ2-5; tentatively, D is TRBD2 (5 bases). The DNA end lines up better with TRBJ2-1; the J call may be wrong. Germline V gene data show CDR1 as MDHEN and CDR2 as SYDVKM. CDR3 length: 12 residues. The CDR3 loop is CATEGLYNEQFF. The CDR3 coding sequence is TGTGCCACTGAGGGTCTGTACAATGAGCAGTTCTTC.

This chain joins TRBV25-1 and TRBJ2-1, with TRBD1 matching 12 bases. Trimming removed 7 bases from V and 7 bases from J; junction bases left unmatched: 5. CDR3 length: 14 residues. Germline V gene sequence: CDR1 MGHDK, CDR2 SYGVNS. CDR3 sequence: CASTSGQGANEQFF. In DNA, the CDR3 is TGTGCCAGCACATCGGGACAGGGGGCGAATGAGCAGTTCTTC.

This chain links TRBV11-2 with TRBJ2-3; 10 bases align to TRBD2. CDR3 length equals 17 residues. V lost 3 bases, J lost 4 bases, and 10 bases stayed unmatched. Germline V CDR1 and CDR2: SGHAT, FQNNGV. The CDR3 bases are TGTGCCAGCAGCTTTGTGGCTAGCGGGAGTATCTCAGATACGCAGTATTTT. Its protein product is CASSFVASGSISDTQYF. Based on the CDR3 plus reference TRBV11-2 and TRBJ2-3, the full variable domain is EAGVAQSPRYKIIEKRQSVAFWCNPISGHATLYWYQQILGQGPKLLIQFQNNGVVDDSQLPKDRFSAERLKGVDSTLKIQPAKLEDSAVYLCASSFVASGSISDTQYFGPGTRLTVL.

In this sample, this clonotype turned up a few times. The V and J genes are TRBV3-1 and TRBJ2-1; D is perhaps TRBD1 or TRBD2 (5 bases each). Germline CDR1 is LGHDT and CDR2 is YNNKEL (reference sequence). Trimming cost V 4 bases and J 2 bases, with 12 bases left between them. CDR3 length: 15 residues. CDR3 in amino acids: CASSPLARAYNEQFF. CDR3 sequence (DNA): TGTGCCAGCAGCCCCCTAGCCAGGGCCTACAATGAGCAGTTCTTC.

The chain joins TRBV4-3 to TRBJ2-1, with 9 nucleotides matching TRBD1. Near its end, the DNA agrees better with TRBJ2-7, so the J call may be wrong. CDR1 is LGHNA and CDR2 is YSLEER in the germline V gene. This CDR3 contains 15 residues. Written as DNA, the CDR3 is TGCGCCAGCAGCCAGAGACCGGGACAGGGTTACGAGCAGTACTTC. This encodes CASSQRPGQGYEQYF.

This chain uses TRBV27 with TRBJ2-7; 8 bases agree with TRBD2. The V gene end was trimmed by 6 bases and the J gene end by 4 bases; junction bases not matched to a gene: 8. Per the germline V gene, CDR1 is MNHEY and CDR2 is SMNVEV (reference sequence). CDR3 size: 14 residues. The CDR3 region is CASSKGLARYEQYF. As DNA, the CDR3 is TGTGCCAGCAGCAAAGGACTAGCTCGGTACGAGCAGTACTTC.

The CDR3 coding sequence is TGCGCCAGCAGCCAAGGCTTGACCCTGCGAGGCCAGTACTTC. It is translated as CASSQGLTLRGQYF. V is TRBV4-3 and J is TRBJ2-5, with D hard to call. V shed 1 base and J shed 10 bases, with 16 bases lying between them. This CDR3 has 14 residues. From germline, CDR1 is LGHNA and CDR2 YSLEER.

The V call is TRBV29-1, the J call TRBJ1-2; D gene unclear. Trimming stripped 2 bases from V and 2 bases from J, with 6 bases between. The CDR3 totals 12 residues. Germline loops: CDR1 SQVTM, CDR2 ANQGSEA. The CDR3 bases are TGCAGCGTTGAACGTTCAAACTATGGCTACACCTTC. Translating gives CSVERSNYGYTF.

The chain combines TRBV19 with TRBJ2-5; D may be TRBD2 (7 bases). Trimming left V 5 bases short and J 4 bases short, with 17 bases between. The length of the CDR3 is 15 residues. The germline CDR1 and CDR2 sequences are LNHDA and SQIVND (reference sequence). CDR3 residues: CASSANAGARETQYF. The CDR3, as DNA: TGTGCCAGTAGTGCCAACGCGGGGGCCCGAGAGACCCAGTACTTC. Filled out from reference TRBV19 and TRBJ2-5, the complete variable domain reads DGGITQSPKYLFRKEGQNVTLSCEQNLNHDAMYWYRQDPGQGLRLIYYSQIVNDFQKGDIAEGYSVSREKKESFPLTVTSAQKNPTAFYLCASSANAGARETQYFGPGTRLLVL.

This clonotype was counted ten times or more. The CDR3 spells CASSQDRSVNEKLFF. CDR3 nucleotide sequence: TGCGCCAGCAGCCAAGATCGATCGGTTAATGAAAAACTGTTTTTT. The V and J genes are TRBV4-1 and TRBJ1-4; D is ambiguous. Germline V lookup: CDR1 MGHRA, CDR2 YSYEKL. The V gene lost 0 bases and the J gene lost 4 bases, with 9 bases spanning the gap. The CDR3 is made up of 15 amino acids.

The genes are TRBV13 and TRBJ2-5, with 8 bases fitting TRBD2. The end of the DNA fits TRBJ2-1 better, so the J call may be wrong. Germline V gene data show CDR1 as PRHDT and CDR2 as FYEKMQ (reference sequence). There are 16 residues in the CDR3. CDR3 loop: CASSGHTSGEYNEQFF. The CDR3 DNA is TGTGCCAGCAGCGGACACACTAGCGGCGAATACAATGAGCAGTTCTTC.

The chain employs TRBV27 and TRBJ1-1, with D possibly being TRBD1 (6 bases). Between the trimmed V and J ends, which lost 0 bases and 6 bases, there was a span of 14 bases. CDR3 length: 15 amino acids. Germline loops: CDR1 MNHEY, CDR2 SMNVEV (reference sequence). CDR3 region: CASSLSAQGGPEAFF. DNA of the CDR3: TGTGCCAGCAGTTTATCCGCACAGGGTGGGCCTGAAGCTTTCTTT.

The rearrangement joins TRBV27 to TRBJ1-1; no firm D call. With 4 bases removed from V and 3 bases from J, the gap between germline ends came to 9 bases. The germline CDR1 and CDR2 sequences are MNHEY and SMNVEV (reference sequence). The CDR3 has 13 residues. The CDR3 loop is CASSYRWYTEAFF. Here the CDR3 DNA reads TGTGCCAGCAGTTACCGGTGGTACACTGAAGCTTTCTTT.

The chain is built from TRBV6-2 or TRBV6-3 and TRBJ2-1; 8 bases align to TRBD1. Trimming cost V 6 bases and J 7 bases; bases outside gene matches: 5. The CDR3 contains 13 residues. The germline CDR1 and CDR2 sequences are MNHEY and SVGEGT. CDR3 bases: TGTGCCAGCAGCGGCCGGACAGGGAATGAGCAGTTCTTC. It is translated as CASSGRTGNEQFF.

This clonotype was seen ten or more times. J is TRBJ2-3 and V is TRBV28, with D possibly TRBD2 on 6 matching bases. Germline V gene data show CDR1 as MDHEN and CDR2 as SYDVKM. V shed 3 bases and J shed 0 bases, with 7 bases lying between them. This CDR3 comprises 14 residues. CDR3 region: CASSFGGSTDTQYF. CDR3 nucleotides: TGTGCCAGCAGTTTTGGGGGGAGCACAGATACGCAGTATTTT.

The chain has TRBV6-1 and TRBJ2-3; tentative D call: TRBD2 (6 bases). The V end lost 7 bases, the J end lost 2 bases, and 16 bases lay between the germline ends. Germline V gives CDR1 MNHNS, CDR2 SASEGT. The CDR3 has 15 amino acids. The CDR3 region is CASTLRLVSTDTQYF. The CDR3 DNA reads as TGTGCCAGCACTCTTCGACTAGTCTCCACAGATACGCAGTATTTT.

This clonotype appeared a few times. Compared with germline, one end of the junction differs, possibly owing to a read error. As DNA, the CDR3 is TGTGCCAGCAGCGCCCGGAGGGGAAATAATGAGAAACTGTTTTTT. This sequence encodes CASSARRGNNEKLFF. The chain joins TRBV7-9 to TRBJ1-4, with D maybe TRBD1 (5 bases). CDR1 SEHNR and CDR2 FQNEAQ come from the germline V gene (reference sequence). This CDR3 comprises 15 residues.

In its sample, this clonotype was seen a few times. One junction end does not reproduce the germline sequence, and a read error may be involved. The chain couples TRBV7-7 to TRBJ2-1; the D is unclear. The closer fit of TRBJ2-5 to the DNA end suggests the J call may be wrong. Germline lookup yields CDR1 SSHAT and CDR2 FNYEAQ (reference sequence). This CDR3 has 16 amino acids. The CDR3 coding sequence is TGTGCTAGCAGCTTGGGTGTGCTGGCGAGCCAAGAGACCCAGTACTTC. Translation: CASSLGVLASQETQYF.

This rearrangement joins TRBV5-6 to TRBJ2-3; 13 nucleotides align to TRBD2. Trimming took 4 bases from V and 5 from J; bases not matched to a gene: 10. The CDR3 loop spans 17 amino acids. The V gene's germline CDR1 is SGHDT and CDR2 YYEEEE. CDR3 protein: CASSRYTSGGAIDTQYF. The CDR3 DNA sequence: TGTGCCAGCAGCCGCTATACTAGCGGGGGGGCGATAGATACGCAGTATTTT.

The chain employs TRBV28 and TRBJ2-5, with D perhaps assigned TRBD1 or TRBD2 (5 bases each). With the DNA end fitting TRBJ2-1 better, the J assignment may be wrong. The CDR3 loop spans 16 amino acids. Germline lookup yields CDR1 MDHEN and CDR2 SYDVKM. The CDR3 region is CASSPRFRPGPNEQFF. CDR3 DNA sequence: TGTGCCAGCAGCCCCCGGTTCCGACCGGGACCCAATGAGCAGTTCTTC.

CDR3 nucleotide sequence: TGTGCCAGCACCGGGTTCGGCCAAGAGACCCAGTACTTC. Its translation is CASTGFGQETQYF. The rearrangement joins TRBV12-3 or TRBV12-4 to TRBJ2-5, with unresolved D. This CDR3 has 13 amino acids. Trimming took 7 bases from V and 1 from J, leaving 10 bases between them.

This clonotype was seen more than once but under ten times. The chain recombines TRBV29-1 with TRBJ2-7, with D unresolved. Trimming removed 0 bases at V and 4 bases at J, with 4 bases between. The germline V gene has CDR1 SQVTM and CDR2 ANQGSEA. CDR3 length equals 11 residues. The CDR3 protein is CSVEDRYEQYF. DNA of the CDR3: TGCAGCGTTGAAGATCGTTACGAGCAGTACTTC.

This clonotype occurred once. The DNA of the CDR3 is TGCAGCGTTGAAGATAGTGGTGACACAGATACGCAGTATTTT. Protein: CSVEDSGDTDTQYF. V usage is TRBV29-1 and J usage is TRBJ2-3; no clear D. V was clipped by 0 bases and J by 2 bases, with 9 bases between them. This CDR3 comprises 14 residues. From germline, CDR1 is SQVTM and CDR2 ANQGSEA.

This clonotype was counted only a few times. The chain recombines TRBV3-1 with TRBJ2-3; 7 nucleotides align to TRBD2. CDR3 size: 14 residues. The germline CDR1 and CDR2 sequences are LGHDT and YNNKEL (reference sequence). The junction had 8 bases not matched to a gene; V was cut back by 11 bases and J by 0 bases. The CDR3 spells CAGEGLASTDTQYF. CDR3 in DNA: TGTGCCGGGGAGGGGCTGGCTAGCACAGATACGCAGTATTTT.

This clonotype was found a few times. The rearrangement joins TRBV20-1 to TRBJ2-7; D may be TRBD2 (5 bases). Trimming shortened V by 3 bases and J by 1 base, and 10 bases separated the two germline ends. This CDR3 is built from 13 residues. Germline V gene sequence: CDR1 DFQATT, CDR2 SNEGSKA (reference sequence). CDR3 nucleotide sequence: TGCAGTGCTAGGGGCCGGGGTTCCTACGAGCAGTACTTC. Amino acids: CSARGRGSYEQYF.

The gene calls are TRBV24-1 and TRBJ2-1; the match to TRBD1 covers 8 bases. This CDR3 region has 16 residues. V was clipped by 7 bases and J by 9 bases; unmatched bases: 16. Germline V gene sequence: CDR1 KGHDR, CDR2 SFDVKD. The CDR3 nucleotides are TGTGCCACCAGCATGGAGGGAGACAGGGGAATCACTGAGCAGTTCTTC. Translating gives CATSMEGDRGITEQFF.

This clonotype has a handful of counts. V is TRBV6-6 and J is TRBJ1-4; D remains unclear. Trimming left V 6 bases short and J 5 bases short, with 7 bases between. Germline CDR1 MNHNY, CDR2 SVGAGI (reference sequence). The CDR3 has 12 residues. Written as DNA, the CDR3 is TGTGCCAGCAGACCCCCAAATGAAAAACTGTTTTTT. The encoded protein is CASRPPNEKLFF.